The clone carrying this T cell receptor (beta chain) was counted at least ten times. This sample was taken from a study of T cells in Graves' hyperthyroidism and ophthalmopathy. Patients were excluded because of uncontrolled infection, other autoimmune disease, pregnancy or lactation. Amplification yielded TCR beta CDR3 regions, with RNA transcripts as the source. Carried out on the TCR CDR3, a first-round RT-PCR used the HTBI primer set. TCRdb independently ran MiXCR on the multiplex PCR reads; one entry per CDR3 protein. Seen here are about 100,000 distinct CDR3 sequences, roughly 15% observed once, and the top ten hold 42%. Trimming removed 0 bases at V and 0 bases at J, with 16 bases between. Germline V CDR1 and CDR2: LNHNV, YYDKDF (reference sequence). The CDR3 has 18 residues.

The chain combines TRBV15 with TRBJ2-3; D not resolved. Sequenced input: blood. This clonotype originated in a woman in her forties or fifties with Graves' hyperthyroidism. The CDR3 loop is CATSREGIQNRSTDTQYF. CDR3 bases: TGTGCCACCAGCAGAGAAGGGATCCAAAATCGAAGCACAGATACGCAGTATTTT.